This T cell receptor beta chain emerged from a study of T cell changes during pregnancy in multiple sclerosis. Profiled with immunoSEQ multiplex PCR; TCRdb holds only in-frame clones, not every one. The data contain about 24,000 clones, approximately 86% of them seen just once; the ten biggest clones take up 0.8% to 1.3%. The sequence derives from a female donor in good health, enrolled as a control in a pregnancy study. The input for sequencing was CD4+ T cells from peripheral blood mononuclear cells, taken in the second trimester of pregnancy.

The CDR3 coding sequence is TGTGCCAGCAGCTTAAGGTCTCTAGCGGGGGCCGAGCAGTACTTC. Encoded protein: CASSLRSLAGAEQYF. V is TRBV7-6 and J is TRBJ2-7; TRBD2 aligns across 10 bases. The V segment lost 2 bases and the J segment 6 bases; nucleotides outside the gene matches: 7. Germline V gene sequence: CDR1 SGHVS, CDR2 FNYEAQ. The CDR3 has 15 amino acids.